The TCR beta chain under discussion was sequenced for a study of CD8+CD57+ T cells in acquired aplastic anemia. Study details: The average for DNA from sorted CD4+ and CD8+ cells was 3.2 ug. Mean read depth for CD4+ cells from healthy donors was some 11 million.

In the case of this clonotype: The antigen is unknown.

The V gene's germline CDR1 is SNHLY and CDR2 FYNNEI. The CDR3 totals 14 residues. Trimming left V 7 bases short and J 0 bases short, with 13 bases between. The study, taken as a whole, reports: Patients and controls turned out to have approximately 29 CD8+ CDR3 sequences in common. Significance was not reached for CD8+ Simpson's diversity between patients and controls.

Researchers used genomic DNA as the template to profile TCR beta VDJ and CDR3. TCRdb re-analysed the reads in MiXCR, keeping a single row per CDR3 protein. The sample has 400,000 to 450,000 distinct CDR3 sequences; roughly 64% are singletons. The source is a human donor in good health, serving as a control. Sequenced material: sorted CD4+, CD8+, or CD8+CD57+ T cells (not recorded which) from PBMCs. The chain couples TRBV2 to TRBJ2-7; no clear D. The CDR3 is CASIKYVDSYEQYF. CDR3 nucleotides: TGTGCCAGCATTAAGTACGTAGACTCCTACGAGCAGTACTTC.